These 29 T cell receptor beta chains came from one sample sequenced in a study of control samples from healthy donors and cancer patients. This table comes from immunoSEQ multiplex PCR, and its TCRdb copy is limited to in-frame clones, with some not included. Of about 190,000 clones detected, roughly nine tenths appear once; the ten largest clones hold 1.8%. The material sequenced was blood. The receptors come from a man between 25 and 39 years old in good health.

This rearrangement joins TRBV6-5 to TRBJ1-6; weak D call: TRBD1 (5 bases). The CDR3 contains 15 residues. Germline CDR1 is MNHEY and CDR2 is SVGAGI. V was trimmed by 5 bases and J by 8 bases, leaving 16 bases between them. CDR3 DNA sequence: TGTGCCAGCAGTACCCCTCGGGGGGGGGATTCACCCCTCCACTTT. It translates to CASSTPRGGDSPLHF.

The J gene is TRBJ2-6, the V gene TRBV19, with 8 nucleotides matching TRBD1. The CDR3 is 18 residues long. The germline V gene encodes CDR1 LNHDA and CDR2 SQIVND (reference sequence). The trim removed 2 bases at V and 2 bases at J, leaving 8 bases unmatched. CDR3 sequence: CASSIYGQGSPGANVLTF. DNA of the CDR3: TGTGCCAGTAGTATATACGGACAGGGCTCCCCTGGGGCCAACGTCCTGACTTTC.

This chain uses TRBV19 with TRBJ2-7, with 7 bases lining up with TRBD1. V was pared by 0 bases and J by 4 bases, with 3 bases of the junction left unmatched. There are 14 residues in the CDR3. Germline V gives CDR1 LNHDA, CDR2 SQIVND (reference sequence). CDR3 nucleotide sequence: TGTGCCAGTAGTATAGACGGGACAGTTTACGAGCAGTACTTC. It encodes CASSIDGTVYEQYF.

The chain uses TRBV12-3 or TRBV12-4 and TRBJ1-2, with a weak D call TRBD1 (5 bases). V shed 2 bases and J shed 6 bases, with 10 bases lying between them. The CDR3 covers 13 residues. The CDR3 here is CASSLSQGHGYTF. CDR3 coding DNA: TGTGCCAGCAGTTTATCGCAGGGCCATGGCTACACCTTC.

The chain couples TRBV5-5 to TRBJ2-7; D uncertain. The CDR3 covers 15 residues. Germline values: CDR1 SGHKS, CDR2 YYEKEE (reference sequence). V was trimmed by 1 base and J by 1 base, leaving 12 bases between them. In DNA form, the CDR3 reads TGTGCCAGCAGCTTGTCGGGTCTTTTTTCCTACGAGCAGTACTTC. This translates into CASSLSGLFSYEQYF.

The rearrangement uses TRBV19 and TRBJ1-1; the D gene is possibly TRBD1 (5 bases). In germline, CDR1 is LNHDA, CDR2 SQIVND (reference sequence). CDR3 length: 13 amino acids. V dropped 5 bases and J dropped 5 bases, with 12 bases sitting between them. CDR3 protein: CASSSRGKTEAFF. The CDR3 nucleotides read TGTGCCAGTAGTTCACGGGGGAAGACTGAAGCTTTCTTT. The variable domain in full, completed from reference TRBV19 and TRBJ1-1, reads DGGITQSPKYLFRKEGQNVTLSCEQNLNHDAMYWYRQDPGQGLRLIYYSQIVNDFQKGDIAEGYSVSREKKESFPLTVTSAQKNPTAFYLCASSSRGKTEAFFGQGTRLTVV.

V is TRBV30 and J is TRBJ1-5, with 9 bases aligning to TRBD1. Germline CDR1 and CDR2: GTSNPN and SVGIG (reference sequence). The CDR3 consists of 13 residues. The V segment lost 6 bases and the J segment 5 bases; nucleotides outside the gene matches: 5. The CDR3 is CACSGQGYQPQHF. CDR3 coding DNA: TGTGCCTGCTCGGGACAGGGCTATCAGCCCCAGCATTTT. Complete variable domain (other parts from reference TRBV30 and TRBJ1-5): SQTIHQWPATLVQPVGSPLSLECTVEGTSNPNLYWYRQAAGRGLQLLFYSVGIGQISSEVPQNLSASRPQDRQFILSSKKLLLSDSGFYLCACSGQGYQPQHFGDGTRLSIL.

This clone has just a few counts. The chain recombines TRBV13 with TRBJ2-3, with 7 bases fitting TRBD2. This CDR3 spans 17 amino acids. Germline V CDR1 and CDR2: PRHDT, FYEKMQ (reference sequence). V dropped 4 bases and J dropped 0; count of bases not matched to a gene: 10. This chain's CDR3 is CASSSKLIAGSTDTQYF. The CDR3 nucleotides are TGTGCCAGCAGCTCGAAGTTGATAGCGGGTAGCACAGATACGCAGTATTTT.

There are a few counts of this clone. The genes are TRBV7-9 and TRBJ2-6, with D unresolved. The CDR3 spans 15 residues. The V and J ends lost 8 bases and 3 bases respectively, with 14 bases between them. CDR1 and CDR2 (germline): SEHNR, FQNEAQ (reference sequence). CDR3 amino acids: CASGPVVSGANVLTF. CDR3 DNA: TGTGCCAGCGGCCCAGTGGTGAGTGGGGCCAACGTCCTGACTTTC.

The V and J genes are TRBV6-6 and TRBJ1-1; D possibly corresponds to TRBD1 (5 bases). The length of the CDR3 is 15 residues. V was cut by 5 bases and J by 3 bases, with 16 bases left in between. From germline, CDR1 is MNHNY and CDR2 SVGAGI (reference sequence). The CDR3 loop is CASSLLAGTDTEAFF. Written as DNA, the CDR3 is TGTGCCAGCAGTCTACTGGCGGGGACGGACACTGAAGCTTTCTTT.

The V call is TRBV5-1, the J call TRBJ1-1, with unresolved D. The V end was cut by 0 bases, the J end by 1 base, with 13 bases between. CDR3 size: 16 residues. Germline V CDR1 and CDR2: SGHRS, YFSETQ. CDR3: CASSLEVRQANTEAFF. In nucleotides, the CDR3 is TGCGCCAGCAGCTTGGAAGTAAGACAAGCGAACACTGAAGCTTTCTTT.

The chain joins TRBV27 to TRBJ1-1; D may be TRBD1 (6 bases). V was cut by 3 bases and J by 1 base, with 15 bases left in between. Germline CDR1 reads MNHEY; CDR2 reads SMNVEV (reference sequence). CDR3 size: 16 residues. The CDR3 DNA is TGTGCCAGCAGTTTCGCGACAGGCCGGGGGAACACTGAAGCTTTCTTT. Its protein product is CASSFATGRGNTEAFF.

The rearrangement joins TRBV7-2 to TRBJ1-6; tentative D call: TRBD1 (6 bases). Germline V gives CDR1 SGHTA, CDR2 FQGNSA. V shed 5 bases and J shed 7 bases, with 15 bases lying between them. The CDR3 has 15 residues. CDR3 in amino acids: CASSPGQTSNSPLHF. The CDR3 DNA follows: TGTGCCAGCAGCCCAGGACAGACCAGCAATTCACCCCTCCACTTT.

J is TRBJ2-7 and V is TRBV7-9; perhaps TRBD1 as D (6 bases). V was clipped by 5 bases and J by 4 bases, with 9 bases between them. The CDR3 is 12 residues long. Germline V gene lookup returns CDR1 SEHNR and CDR2 FQNEAQ (reference sequence). The CDR3, as DNA: TGTGCCAGCAGCAAGCAGGGGTACGAGCAGTACTTC. Protein: CASSKQGYEQYF.

A note on this clone: In the same sample, other DNA sequences code for this CDR3. J is TRBJ2-7 and V is TRBV5-1; D may be TRBD1 (5 bases). CDR3 length: 14 amino acids. V lost 1 base and J lost 2, with 10 bases in between. In germline, CDR1 is SGHRS, CDR2 YFSETQ. The CDR3 DNA follows: TGCGCCAGCAGCTTGACAGGTGGACCCTACGAGCAGTACTTC. Protein product: CASSLTGGPYEQYF.

This chain links TRBV7-9 with TRBJ2-7; the D call may be TRBD1 or TRBD2 (5 bases each). V lost 5 bases and J 6 bases, leaving 23 bases between the germline ends. This CDR3 spans 16 amino acids. Germline V gene sequence: CDR1 SEHNR, CDR2 FQNEAQ (reference sequence). CDR3 sequence reads: CASSPQGRSSLTEQYF. The CDR3 DNA sequence: TGTGCCAGCAGCCCGCAGGGACGCTCTTCTCTCACCGAGCAGTACTTC.

This sequence joins TRBV7-9 and TRBJ1-4; D is unresolved. The CDR3 is 15 residues long. In germline, CDR1 is SEHNR, CDR2 FQNEAQ (reference sequence). Trimming left V 0 bases short and J 5 bases short, with 10 bases between. CDR3: CASSLAGSVNEKLFF. The CDR3, as DNA: TGTGCCAGCAGCTTAGCGGGCAGCGTGAATGAAAAACTGTTTTTT.

The DNA of the CDR3 is TGTGCCAGCAGCCGCTCCCTAGATAACTATGGCTACACCTTC. It encodes CASSRSLDNYGYTF. The J gene is TRBJ1-2, the V gene TRBV7-2; D is unresolved. The CDR3 sequence is 14 residues long. The germline gives CDR1 SGHTA, CDR2 FQGNSA. Trimming left V 5 bases short and J 1 base short, with 11 bases between.

The V and J genes are TRBV7-9 and TRBJ2-2; perhaps TRBD2 as D (6 bases). The CDR3 length is 15 residues. Germline CDR1 is SEHNR and CDR2 is FQNEAQ (reference sequence). Trimming removed 5 bases at V and 3 bases at J, with 13 bases between. In DNA form, the CDR3 reads TGTGCCAGCAGCCGTGCGGGGCGGGACACCGGGGAGCTGTTTTTT. It translates to CASSRAGRDTGELFF.

The chain uses TRBV2 and TRBJ1-2, with no clear D. V shed 4 bases and J shed 3 bases, with 12 bases lying between them. The length of the CDR3 is 14 residues. In germline, CDR1 is SNHLY, CDR2 FYNNEI. In DNA form, the CDR3 reads TGTGCCAGCAGTGCGAGTCCCCCGGACTATGGCTACACCTTC. Amino acid sequence: CASSASPPDYGYTF.

This rearrangement joins TRBV2 to TRBJ1-6; D is perhaps TRBD1 (6 bases). This CDR3 is 13 amino acids long. Looked up from germline, CDR1 is SNHLY and CDR2 is FYNNEI. The V end was cut by 4 bases, the J end by 13 bases, with 14 bases between. The chain's CDR3 is CASSGGRGRPLHF. The CDR3 region has the DNA TGTGCCAGCAGTGGTGGCAGGGGTAGGCCCCTCCACTTT.

The chain combines TRBV30 with TRBJ1-3; weak D call: TRBD1 (5 bases). The CDR3 is 15 amino acids. The germline V gene encodes CDR1 GTSNPN and CDR2 SVGIG (reference sequence). Trimming took 1 base from V and 2 from J, leaving 12 bases between them. The DNA of the CDR3 is TGTGCCTGGAGTGGTCATGGGGGGACTGGAAACACCATATATTTT. This gives the protein CAWSGHGGTGNTIYF.

CDR3 protein: CASVRDGAYEQYF. The CDR3, as DNA: TGTGCCAGCGTTCGGGACGGGGCCTACGAGCAGTACTTC. The rearrangement joins TRBV6-1 to TRBJ2-7; D possibly matches TRBD1 or TRBD2 (5 bases each). The CDR3 has 13 residues. Per germline, CDR1 MNHNS and CDR2 SASEGT. Trimming stripped 8 bases from V and 2 bases from J, with 13 bases between.

This clone was counted a single time. The chain joins TRBV6-4 to TRBJ1-5, with TRBD1 matching 9 bases. V was pared by 2 bases and J by 3 bases, with 2 bases of the junction left unmatched. Germline loops: CDR1 MRHNA, CDR2 SNTAGT. The CDR3 has 15 amino acids. The CDR3, as DNA: TGTGCCAGCAGTGACCGGGACAGGGACAATCAGCCCCAGCATTTT. It encodes CASSDRDRDNQPQHF.

The genes are TRBV5-1 and TRBJ2-2; D is unclear. V lost 1 base and J lost 6, with 10 bases in between. Germline V gene lookup returns CDR1 SGHRS and CDR2 YFSETQ. This CDR3 is built from 14 residues. The CDR3 DNA is TGCGCCAGCAGCTTGATCCTAGACTCCGGGGAGCTGTTTTTT. It codes for CASSLILDSGELFF.

This chain joins TRBV11-1 and TRBJ2-3; maybe TRBD2 (6 bases). CDR3 length equals 13 residues. V dropped 1 base and J dropped 10 bases, with 12 bases sitting between them. Per germline, CDR1 SGHAT and CDR2 FQDESV (reference sequence). The CDR3: CASSLDYGGAQYF. For the CDR3, the DNA is TGTGCCAGCAGCTTAGATTACGGGGGTGCGCAGTATTTT.

V and J are TRBV11-2 and TRBJ1-1; D remains unclear. In germline, CDR1 is SGHAT, CDR2 FQNNGV. The CDR3 has 13 residues. V shed 4 bases and J shed 2 bases, with 8 bases lying between them. The CDR3 reads CASSWTDNTEAFF. The CDR3 nucleotides are TGTGCCAGCAGCTGGACCGATAACACTGAAGCTTTCTTT. Looking up the rest from reference TRBV11-2 and TRBJ1-1 gives the full variable domain: EAGVAQSPRYKIIEKRQSVAFWCNPISGHATLYWYQQILGQGPKLLIQFQNNGVVDDSQLPKDRFSAERLKGVDSTLKIQPAKLEDSAVYLCASSWTDNTEAFFGQGTRLTVV.

CDR3 in DNA: TGTGCCAGTAAGTCGGTTGGTCTGAACACTGAAGCTTTCTTT. Translated: CASKSVGLNTEAFF. The chain carries TRBV19 and TRBJ1-1, with D hard to call. Germline CDR1 reads LNHDA; CDR2 reads SQIVND (reference sequence). Trimming left V 7 bases short and J 0 bases short, with 12 bases between. This CDR3 is built from 14 residues.

This chain joins TRBV6-7 and TRBJ1-4, with unresolved D. TRBV6-7 is reported as an ORF; its role is uncertain. V gave up 0 bases and J gave up 11 bases, with 16 bases separating them. The CDR3 contains 15 residues. For the CDR3, the DNA is TGTGCCAGCAGTTACTCGAGTATCCCTGCGGGGAAACTGTTTTTT. Encoded protein: CASSYSSIPAGKLFF.